These 7 T cell receptor beta chains were all obtained from the same sample, sequenced in a study of early stage breast cancer tumors. Clones were sequenced by immunoSEQ multiplex PCR, and TCRdb holds only the in-frame ones, with some missing. The sample consists of around 30,000 clones, around 67% of them appearing once. The specimen sequenced was breast tumor tissue. Every receptor here comes from a person aged 30 to 39 with breast cancer.

This rearrangement joins TRBV18 to TRBJ1-3, with D hard to call. Between the trimmed V and J ends, which lost 3 bases and 10 bases, there was a span of 7 bases. The CDR3 length is 11 residues. Germline CDR1 is KGHSH and CDR2 is LQKENI. The CDR3 DNA reads as TGTGCCAGCTCACCGGCAGGTACCATATATTTT. This translates into CASSPAGTIYF.

J is TRBJ2-7 and V is TRBV6-5, with 7 nucleotides matching TRBD2. CDR1 is MNHEY, CDR2 SVGAGI, per germline. The CDR3 has 13 residues. Unmatched junction bases numbered 6, after V lost 8 bases and J lost 2 bases. CDR3 sequence (DNA): TGTGCCAGCGGGAGCGGGACTCCCTACGAGCAGTACTTC. It specifies CASGSGTPYEQYF.

The V and J genes are TRBV11-2 and TRBJ1-5; D is unclear. The CDR3 sequence is 16 residues long. CDR1 and CDR2 from the germline V gene are SGHAT and FQNNGV. V lost 1 base, J lost 0 bases, and 10 bases lay in between. CDR3 amino acids: CASSLVLGASNQPQHF. The CDR3 DNA is TGTGCCAGCAGCTTAGTCCTGGGTGCTAGCAATCAGCCCCAGCATTTT. The full variable domain, rest sourced from reference TRBV11-2 and TRBJ1-5, is EAGVAQSPRYKIIEKRQSVAFWCNPISGHATLYWYQQILGQGPKLLIQFQNNGVVDDSQLPKDRFSAERLKGVDSTLKIQPAKLEDSAVYLCASSLVLGASNQPQHFGDGTRLSIL.

The J gene is TRBJ1-5, the V gene TRBV30; D is unresolved. Trimming took 3 bases from V and 5 from J, leaving 11 bases between them. The CDR3 has 13 residues. Germline CDR1 and CDR2: GTSNPN and SVGIG (reference sequence). Written as DNA, the CDR3 is TGTGCCTGGAGCGAGGGTGGGTATCAGCCCCAGCATTTT. Its protein product is CAWSEGGYQPQHF. Complete variable domain (other parts from reference TRBV30 and TRBJ1-5): SQTIHQWPATLVQPVGSPLSLECTVEGTSNPNLYWYRQAAGRGLQLLFYSVGIGQISSEVPQNLSASRPQDRQFILSSKKLLLSDSGFYLCAWSEGGYQPQHFGDGTRLSIL.

The J gene is TRBJ2-3, the V gene TRBV4-2, with TRBD2 matching 8 bases. CDR1 LGHNA and CDR2 YNFKEQ come from the germline V gene. CDR3 length: 17 amino acids. The junction had 11 bases not matched to a gene; V was cut back by 5 bases and J by 1 base. The CDR3 bases are TGTGCCAGCAGCTCCCGACTTCTGACTAGCGGCACAGATACGCAGTATTTT. This gives the protein CASSSRLLTSGTDTQYF.

This clone was detected only once. V is TRBV30 and J is TRBJ2-7; D might be TRBD1 or TRBD2, each matching 5 bases. Trimming left V 2 bases short and J 2 bases short, with 13 bases between. CDR3 size: 14 residues. The germline V gene has CDR1 GTSNPN and CDR2 SVGIG (reference sequence). The CDR3 nucleotides read TGTGCCTGGAGTTCACGGGACGGGACCTACGAGCAGTACTTC. Translating it yields CAWSSRDGTYEQYF. The whole variable domain, filled in from reference TRBV30 and TRBJ2-7, reads SQTIHQWPATLVQPVGSPLSLECTVEGTSNPNLYWYRQAAGRGLQLLFYSVGIGQISSEVPQNLSASRPQDRQFILSSKKLLLSDSGFYLCAWSSRDGTYEQYFGPGTRLTVT.

This clone has only one observation. The V gene is TRBV20-1, the J gene TRBJ2-7; the D gene is possibly TRBD2 (5 bases). Germline values: CDR1 DFQATT, CDR2 SNEGSKA (reference sequence). V dropped 5 bases and J dropped 5 bases, with 10 bases sitting between them. This CDR3 has 11 residues. CDR3: CSALGLDEQYF. CDR3 DNA: TGCAGTGCTCTTGGACTCGACGAGCAGTACTTC.